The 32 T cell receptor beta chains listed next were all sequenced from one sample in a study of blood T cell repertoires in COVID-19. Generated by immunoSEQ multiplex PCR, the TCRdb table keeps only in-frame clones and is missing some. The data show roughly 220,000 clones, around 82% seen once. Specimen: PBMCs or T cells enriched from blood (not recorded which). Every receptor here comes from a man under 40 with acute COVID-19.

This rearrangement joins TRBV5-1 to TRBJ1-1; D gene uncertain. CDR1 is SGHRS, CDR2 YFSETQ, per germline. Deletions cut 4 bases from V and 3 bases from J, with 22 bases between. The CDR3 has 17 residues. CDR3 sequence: CASSPQGTARGDTEAFF. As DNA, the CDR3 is TGCGCCAGCAGCCCCCAAGGTACGGCTCGAGGCGACACTGAAGCTTTCTTT.

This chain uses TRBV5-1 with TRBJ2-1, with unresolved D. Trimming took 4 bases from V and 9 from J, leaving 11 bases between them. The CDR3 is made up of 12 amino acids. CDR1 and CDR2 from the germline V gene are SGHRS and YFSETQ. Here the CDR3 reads CASSPNIAEQFF. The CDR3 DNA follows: TGCGCCAGCAGCCCTAATATCGCTGAGCAGTTCTTC.

CDR3 protein: CASSLQGQIYGYTF. The CDR3 bases are TGTGCCAGCAGTTTACAGGGTCAAATTTATGGCTACACCTTC. The genes are TRBV28 and TRBJ1-2; tentatively, D is TRBD1 (5 bases). The germline CDR1 and CDR2 sequences are MDHEN and SYDVKM. The V gene lost 2 bases and the J gene lost 5 bases, with 12 bases spanning the gap. The CDR3 consists of 14 residues.

CDR3 sequence reads: CASSLTGPNTEAFF. The CDR3 bases are TGCGCCAGCAGCTTGACAGGACCGAACACTGAAGCTTTCTTT. The V gene is TRBV5-1, the J gene TRBJ1-1; D possibly corresponds to TRBD1 (5 bases). CDR1 is SGHRS, CDR2 YFSETQ, per germline. V lost 1 base and J lost 1, with 8 bases in between. The length of the CDR3 is 14 residues.

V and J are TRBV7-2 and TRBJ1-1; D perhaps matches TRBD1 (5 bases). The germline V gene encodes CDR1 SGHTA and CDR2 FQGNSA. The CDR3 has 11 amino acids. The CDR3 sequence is CGWGVRTEAFF. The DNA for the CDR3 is TGTGGGTGGGGCGTCCGCACTGAAGCTTTCTTT.

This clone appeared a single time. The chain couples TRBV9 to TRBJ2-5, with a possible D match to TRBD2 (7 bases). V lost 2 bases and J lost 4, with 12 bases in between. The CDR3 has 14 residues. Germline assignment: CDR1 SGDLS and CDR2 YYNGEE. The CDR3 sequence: CASSVDGGRETQYF. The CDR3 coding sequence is TGTGCCAGCAGCGTCGACGGGGGGCGAGAGACCCAGTACTTC.

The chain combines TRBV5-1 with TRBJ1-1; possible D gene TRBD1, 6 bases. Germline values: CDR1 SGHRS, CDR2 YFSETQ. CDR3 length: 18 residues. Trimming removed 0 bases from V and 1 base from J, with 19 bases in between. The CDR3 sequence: CASSLGLGLGQTNTEAFF. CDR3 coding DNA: TGCGCCAGCAGCTTGGGTTTAGGACTAGGACAGACGAACACTGAAGCTTTCTTT. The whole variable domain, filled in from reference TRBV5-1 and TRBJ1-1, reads KAGVTQTPRYLIKTRGQQVTLSCSPISGHRSVSWYQQTPGQGLQFLFEYFSETQRNKGNFPGRFSGRQFSNSRSEMNVSTLELGDSALYLCASSLGLGLGQTNTEAFFGQGTRLTVV.

The DNA of the CDR3 is TGTGCCAGCAGTTACTTAGGGGGGGCCTTCCGAAACATTCAGTACTTC. It codes for CASSYLGGAFRNIQYF. V is TRBV6-5 and J is TRBJ2-4; maybe TRBD2 (7 bases). Germline V gene data show CDR1 as MNHEY and CDR2 as SVGAGI. V lost 1 base and J lost 6, with 16 bases in between. The CDR3 covers 16 residues.

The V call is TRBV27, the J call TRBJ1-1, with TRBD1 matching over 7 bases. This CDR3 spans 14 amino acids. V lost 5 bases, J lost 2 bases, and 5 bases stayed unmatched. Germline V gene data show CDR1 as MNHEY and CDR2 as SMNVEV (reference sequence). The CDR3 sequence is CASSPGTANTEAFF. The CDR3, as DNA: TGTGCCAGCAGTCCCGGGACAGCTAACACTGAAGCTTTCTTT.

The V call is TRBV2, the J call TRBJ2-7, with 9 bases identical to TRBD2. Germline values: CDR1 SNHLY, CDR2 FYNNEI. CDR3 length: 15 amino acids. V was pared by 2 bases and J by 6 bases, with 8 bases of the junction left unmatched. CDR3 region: CASSEPGLAGTEQYF. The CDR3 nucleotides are TGTGCCAGCAGTGAACCGGGCCTAGCGGGGACCGAGCAGTACTTC.

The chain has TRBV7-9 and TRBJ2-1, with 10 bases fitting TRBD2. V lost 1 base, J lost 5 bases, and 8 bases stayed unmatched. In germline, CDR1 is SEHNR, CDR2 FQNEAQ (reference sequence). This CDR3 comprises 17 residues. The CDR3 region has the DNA TGTGCCAGCAGCTTAGGAAGCGGGGGGGCCGTCAACAATGAGCAGTTCTTC. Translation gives CASSLGSGGAVNNEQFF.

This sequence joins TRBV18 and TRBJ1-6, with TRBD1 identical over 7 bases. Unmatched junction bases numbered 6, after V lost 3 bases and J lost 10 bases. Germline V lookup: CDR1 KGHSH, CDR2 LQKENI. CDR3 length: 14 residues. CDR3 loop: CASSPIMTGSPLHF. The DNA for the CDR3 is TGTGCCAGCTCACCTATCATGACAGGGTCACCCCTCCACTTT.

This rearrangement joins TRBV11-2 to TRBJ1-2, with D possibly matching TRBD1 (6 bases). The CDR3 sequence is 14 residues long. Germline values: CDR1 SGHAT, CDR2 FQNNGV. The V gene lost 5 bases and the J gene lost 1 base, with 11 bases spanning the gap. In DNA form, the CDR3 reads TGTGCCAGCAGCCCACAGGGCAGTAACTATGGCTACACCTTC. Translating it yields CASSPQGSNYGYTF.

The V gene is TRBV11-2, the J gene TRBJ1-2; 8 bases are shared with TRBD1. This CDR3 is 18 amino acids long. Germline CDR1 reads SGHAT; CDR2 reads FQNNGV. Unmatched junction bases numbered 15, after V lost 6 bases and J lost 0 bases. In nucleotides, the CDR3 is TGTGCCAGCAGTCGCCGGACAGGGCCCCGATATTCTAACTATGGCTACACCTTC. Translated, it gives CASSRRTGPRYSNYGYTF.

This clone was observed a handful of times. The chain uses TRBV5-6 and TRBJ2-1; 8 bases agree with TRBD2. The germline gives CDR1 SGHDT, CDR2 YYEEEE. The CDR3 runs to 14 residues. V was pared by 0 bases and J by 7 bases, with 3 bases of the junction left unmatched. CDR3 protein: CASSLAGTSNEQFF. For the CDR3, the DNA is TGTGCCAGCAGCTTGGCCGGGACTAGTAATGAGCAGTTCTTC.

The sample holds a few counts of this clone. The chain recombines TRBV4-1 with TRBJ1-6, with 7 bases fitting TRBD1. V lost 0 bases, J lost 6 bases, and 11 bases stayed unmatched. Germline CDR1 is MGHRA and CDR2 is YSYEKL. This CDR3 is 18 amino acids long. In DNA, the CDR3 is TGCGCCAGCAGCCAAGAAGTTAGGGCAGGGGGTATTAATTCACCCCTCCACTTT. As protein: CASSQEVRAGGINSPLHF.

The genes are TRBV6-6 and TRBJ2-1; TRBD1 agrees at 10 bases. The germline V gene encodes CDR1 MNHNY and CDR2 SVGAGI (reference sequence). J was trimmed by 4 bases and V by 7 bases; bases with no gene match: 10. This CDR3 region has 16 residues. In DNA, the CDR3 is TGTGCCAGCACGGGCGCCGGGACAGGGGCGTACAATGAGCAGTTCTTC. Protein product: CASTGAGTGAYNEQFF.

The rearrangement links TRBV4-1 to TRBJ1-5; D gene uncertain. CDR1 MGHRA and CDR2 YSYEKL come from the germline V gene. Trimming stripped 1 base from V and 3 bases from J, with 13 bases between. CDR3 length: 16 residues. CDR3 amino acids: CASSQVRSYDNQPQHF. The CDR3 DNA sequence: TGCGCCAGCAGCCAAGTTCGGTCCTATGACAATCAGCCCCAGCATTTT.

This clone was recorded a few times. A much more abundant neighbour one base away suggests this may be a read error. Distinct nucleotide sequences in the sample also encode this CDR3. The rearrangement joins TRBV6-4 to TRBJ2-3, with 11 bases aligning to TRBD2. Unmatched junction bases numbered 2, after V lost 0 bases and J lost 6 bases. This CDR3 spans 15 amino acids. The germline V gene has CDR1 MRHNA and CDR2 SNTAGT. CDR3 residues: CASSDSSGGADTQYF. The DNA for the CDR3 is TGTGCCAGCAGTGACTCTAGCGGGGGGGCGGATACGCAGTATTTT.

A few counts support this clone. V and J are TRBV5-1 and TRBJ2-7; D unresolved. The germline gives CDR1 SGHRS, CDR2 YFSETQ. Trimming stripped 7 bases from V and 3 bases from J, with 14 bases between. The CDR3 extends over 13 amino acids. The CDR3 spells CASSSKSGYEQYF. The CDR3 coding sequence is TGCGCCAGCTCCTCCAAGAGTGGCTACGAGCAGTACTTC.

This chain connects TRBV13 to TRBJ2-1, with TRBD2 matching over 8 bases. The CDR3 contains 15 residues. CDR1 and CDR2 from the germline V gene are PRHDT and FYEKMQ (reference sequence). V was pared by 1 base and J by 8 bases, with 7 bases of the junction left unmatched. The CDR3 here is CASSLAGGPNDEQFF. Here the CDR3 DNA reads TGTGCCAGCAGCTTAGCGGGGGGGCCTAACGATGAGCAGTTCTTC.

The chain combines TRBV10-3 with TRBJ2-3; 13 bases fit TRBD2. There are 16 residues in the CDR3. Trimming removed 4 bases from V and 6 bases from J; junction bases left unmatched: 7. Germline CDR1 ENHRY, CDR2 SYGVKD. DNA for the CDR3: TGTGCCATCAGTGGGGGGACTAGCGGGGAGTGGGATACGCAGTATTTT. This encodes CAISGGTSGEWDTQYF.

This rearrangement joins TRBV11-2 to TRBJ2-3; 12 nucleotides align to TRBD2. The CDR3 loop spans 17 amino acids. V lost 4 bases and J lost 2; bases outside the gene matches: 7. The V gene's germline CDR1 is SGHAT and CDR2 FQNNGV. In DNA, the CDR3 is TGTGCCAGCAGCTCTGGACTAGCGGGGACCTTCACAGATACGCAGTATTTT. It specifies CASSSGLAGTFTDTQYF.

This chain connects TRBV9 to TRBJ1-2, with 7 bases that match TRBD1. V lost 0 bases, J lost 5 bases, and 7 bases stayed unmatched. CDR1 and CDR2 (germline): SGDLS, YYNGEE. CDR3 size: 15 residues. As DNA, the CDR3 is TGTGCCAGCAGCGTAGGTCAGGGGGTAGGGTATGGCTACACCTTC. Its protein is CASSVGQGVGYGYTF.

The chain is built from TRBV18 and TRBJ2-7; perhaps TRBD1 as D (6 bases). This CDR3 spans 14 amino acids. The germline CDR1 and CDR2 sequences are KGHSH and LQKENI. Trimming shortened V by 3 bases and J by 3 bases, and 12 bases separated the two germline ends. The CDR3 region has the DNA TGTGCCAGCTCACCCGGGACACTGATCTACGAGCAGTACTTC. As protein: CASSPGTLIYEQYF.

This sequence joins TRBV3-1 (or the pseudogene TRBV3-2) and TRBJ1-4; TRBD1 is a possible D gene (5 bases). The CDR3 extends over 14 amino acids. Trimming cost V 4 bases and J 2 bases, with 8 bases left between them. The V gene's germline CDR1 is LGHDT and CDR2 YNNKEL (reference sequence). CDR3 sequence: CASSRQTTNEKLFF. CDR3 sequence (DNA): TGTGCCAGCAGCCGACAGACTACTAATGAAAAACTGTTTTTT.

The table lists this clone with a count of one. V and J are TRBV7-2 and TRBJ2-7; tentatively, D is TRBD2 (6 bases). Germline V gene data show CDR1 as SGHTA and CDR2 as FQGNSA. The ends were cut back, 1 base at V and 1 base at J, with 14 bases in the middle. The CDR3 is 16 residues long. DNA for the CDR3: TGTGCCAGCAGCTTAGGGTCGACGGAGGGATCCTACGAGCAGTACTTC. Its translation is CASSLGSTEGSYEQYF.

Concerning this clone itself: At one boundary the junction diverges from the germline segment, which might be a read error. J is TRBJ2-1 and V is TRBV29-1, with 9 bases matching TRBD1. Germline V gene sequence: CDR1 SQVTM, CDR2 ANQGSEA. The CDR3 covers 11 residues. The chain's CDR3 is CSVGGQGPPLF. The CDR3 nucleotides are TGCAGCGTGGGGGGACAGGGCCCCCCCCTCTTC.

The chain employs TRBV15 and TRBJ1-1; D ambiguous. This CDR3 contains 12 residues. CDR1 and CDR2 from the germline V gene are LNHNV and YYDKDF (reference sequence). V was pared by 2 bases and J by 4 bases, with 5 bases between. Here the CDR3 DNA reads TGTGCCACCAGCAGAAGCGGCACTGAAGCTTTCTTT. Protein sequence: CATSRSGTEAFF.

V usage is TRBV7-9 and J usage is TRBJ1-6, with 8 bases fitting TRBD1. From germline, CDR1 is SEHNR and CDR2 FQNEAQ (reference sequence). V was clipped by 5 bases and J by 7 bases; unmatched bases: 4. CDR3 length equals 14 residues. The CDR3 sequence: CASSQDRVNSPLHF. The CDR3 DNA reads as TGTGCCAGCAGCCAGGACAGGGTAAATTCACCCCTCCACTTT.

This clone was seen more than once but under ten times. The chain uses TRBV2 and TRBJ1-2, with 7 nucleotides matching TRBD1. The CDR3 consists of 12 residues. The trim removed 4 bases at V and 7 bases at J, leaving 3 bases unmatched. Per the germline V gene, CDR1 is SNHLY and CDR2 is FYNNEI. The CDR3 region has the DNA TGTGCCAGCAGTGTCCACAGGGGTGGCTACACCTTC. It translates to CASSVHRGGYTF. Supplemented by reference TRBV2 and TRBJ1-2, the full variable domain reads EPEVTQTPSHQVTQMGQEVILRCVPISNHLYFYWYRQILGQKVEFLVSFYNNEISEKSEIFDDQFSVERPDGSNFTLKIRSTKLEDSAMYFCASSVHRGGYTFGSGTRLTVV.

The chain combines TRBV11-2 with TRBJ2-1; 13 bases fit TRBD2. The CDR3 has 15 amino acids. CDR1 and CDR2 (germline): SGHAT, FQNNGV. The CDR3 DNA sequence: TGTGCTACTAGGGGACTAGCGGGATCTAACAATGAGCAGTTCTTC. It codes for CATRGLAGSNNEQFF.